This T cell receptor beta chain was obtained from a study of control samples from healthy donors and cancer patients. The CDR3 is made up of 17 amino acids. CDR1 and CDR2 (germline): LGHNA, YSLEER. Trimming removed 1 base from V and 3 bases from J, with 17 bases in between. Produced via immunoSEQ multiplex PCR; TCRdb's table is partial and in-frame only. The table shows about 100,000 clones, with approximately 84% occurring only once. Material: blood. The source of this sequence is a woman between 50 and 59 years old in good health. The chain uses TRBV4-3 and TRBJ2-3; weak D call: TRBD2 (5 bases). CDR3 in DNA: TGCGCCAGCAGCCAAGTTGCACTAGTGGGCCCGACAGATACGCAGTATTTT. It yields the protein CASSQVALVGPTDTQYF.